This T cell receptor (beta chain) was sequenced for a study of blood T cell repertoires in COVID-19 (TCRdb year 2020). Study-level background: Samples covering the acute and convalescent phases of COVID-19 were provided by collaborators in the United States, Italy and Spain. Deeply sampled blood TCRbeta repertoires from subjects exposed to, actively infected with, or recovered from COVID-19 were included in the dataset. HLA class I and class II types, where available, came from metadata supplied by the sample provider rather than from assay-based typing. Samples were obtained from the ongoing ImmuneRACE study (first 160 participants) and from over a thousand subjects provided by 6 global collaborators. The prospective study material was composed of cDNA or gDNA derived from T cells, B-cell-depleted T cells, or PBMCs. The repertoires were released in a freely available public database meant as a resource for research on the immune response to SARS-CoV-2. The sample metadata nearly always contained a de-identified subject ID, COVID-19 status, age in years and sex. Overall results and qualifications from the work: The quantity of clinical and demographic metadata differed by source and by participant and was supplied without curation.

In regard to this clone: What this receptor recognizes is not known. Per-base quality was not reported, and no clone a single base away is much larger than it.

TCRbeta CDR3 regions were amplified from genomic DNA by means of the immunoSEQ Assay, a bias-controlled multiplex PCR. Per the original workflow: The number of nucleated cells in each sample was estimated by amplification of reference gene primers within the assay. To quantify the absolute abundance of each unique TCRbeta CDR3 rearrangement, sequence reads were collapsed and filtered. Productive Simpson clonality was computed per sample as the square root of Simpson's diversity index over productive rearrangements. TCRdb provides this immuneACCESS table in a form limited to in-frame rearrangements. Some clones are lacking; in checked studies, under half of them reflect an unresolved V gene, and why the rest are absent is not known. The V and J calls and clone size are taken from that table; D and trimming were inferred from the DNA. For this sample there are roughly 57,000 clones; around 89% appear just once. 15% to 25% of the sample belongs to the ten largest clones.

The collaborating institutions used their own protocols to collect whole blood in K2EDTA tubes. For TCRbeta analysis, collaborators shipped samples in one of three forms: frozen whole blood, isolated PBMCs, or DNA extracted from either of those sample types. From the cysteine through the phenylalanine, the CDR3 covers 15 amino acids. Just CDR3 DNA is preserved here, 45 bases in frame from base 1. The germline V gene encodes CDR1 LGHDT and CDR2 YNNKEL (reference sequence). Between the V and J ends, shortened by 4 bases and 0 bases respectively, the junction contains 13 bases. The sequence joins TRBV3-1 (or the pseudogene TRBV3-2) to TRBJ2-7; there is no confident call for the D gene. The receptor comes from a human donor in a cohort sampled during active COVID-19. Input material: peripheral blood. The CDR3 here reads CASSPQRLHSYEQYF. DNA sequence: TGTGCCAGCAGCCCGCAGCGCCTTCACTCCTACGAGCAGTACTTC.